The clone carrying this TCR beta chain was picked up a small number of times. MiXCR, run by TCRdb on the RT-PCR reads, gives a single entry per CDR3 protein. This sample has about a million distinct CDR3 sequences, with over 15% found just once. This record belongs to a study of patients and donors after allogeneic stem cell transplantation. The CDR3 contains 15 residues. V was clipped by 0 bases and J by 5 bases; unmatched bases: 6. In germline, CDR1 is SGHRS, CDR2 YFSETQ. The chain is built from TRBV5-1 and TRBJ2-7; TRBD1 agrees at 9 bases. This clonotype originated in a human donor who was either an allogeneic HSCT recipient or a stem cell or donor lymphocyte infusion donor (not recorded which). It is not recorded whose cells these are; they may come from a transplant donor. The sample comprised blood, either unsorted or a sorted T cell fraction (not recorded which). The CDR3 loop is CASSLETGTGNEQYF. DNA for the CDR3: TGCGCCAGCAGCTTGGAAACCGGGACAGGGAACGAGCAGTACTTC.